Listed below are T cell receptor beta chains from one sample, sequenced in a study of cytomegalovirus exposure and HLA in healthy donors. Repertoires were generated with immunoSEQ multiplex PCR, while TCRdb's copy carries only in-frame clones and drops some. The sample carries around 70,000 clones, about nine tenths recorded once. Sequenced input: PBMCs. These receptors originate from a woman in her 30s in good health and CMV-seronegative. The CDR3 runs from the conserved cysteine through the conserved F or W. The D gene is left open where the match is weak. Clone size is given for some rows only: seen once, a few or many times, or a class if the clone is expanded.

v_gene: TRBV28
d_gene: .
abundance: .
j_gene: TRBJ2-7
CDR3nt: TGTGCCAGCAGTTTACAGGGGATGCGTCACGAGCAGTACTTC
CDR3aa: CASSLQGMRHEQYF

v_gene: TRBV5-1
d_gene: TRBD1
abundance: .
j_gene: TRBJ1-1
CDR3nt: TGCGCCAGCAGCTTGGTGGACAGGGGTGAAGCTTTCTTT
CDR3aa: CASSLVDRGEAFF

v_gene: TRBV29-1
d_gene: .
abundance: .
j_gene: TRBJ1-2
CDR3nt: TGCAGCGTTGGACCTGGGGGCTACGGCTACACCTTC
CDR3aa: CSVGPGGYGYTF

v_gene: TRBV21-1
d_gene: .
abundance: .
j_gene: TRBJ1-5
CDR3nt: TGTGCCAGCAGCAAAAGAGCCGGGGGTCAGCCCCAGCATTTT
CDR3aa: CASSKRAGGQPQHF

v_gene: TRBV19
d_gene: .
abundance: .
j_gene: TRBJ2-3
CDR3nt: TGTGCCAGTAGACTAGGCGGACTTAGCACAGATACGCAGTATTTT
CDR3aa: CASRLGGLSTDTQYF

v_gene: TRBV7-3
d_gene: TRBD1
abundance: .
j_gene: TRBJ1-5
CDR3nt: TGTGCCAGTAGCGCGACAGGGGCTCAGCCCCAGCATTTT
CDR3aa: CASSATGAQPQHF

v_gene: TRBV29-1
d_gene: TRBD1
abundance: .
j_gene: TRBJ2-1
CDR3nt: TGCAGCGCGCTGGGACAGGGGAGGTACAATGAGCAGTTCTTC
CDR3aa: CSALGQGRYNEQFF

v_gene: TRBV5-1
d_gene: .
abundance: .
j_gene: TRBJ2-1
CDR3nt: TGCGCCAGCAGCTCCCCTGGGGGGAATGAGCAGTTCTTC
CDR3aa: CASSSPGGNEQFF

v_gene: TRBV6-1
d_gene: .
abundance: .
j_gene: TRBJ2-1
CDR3nt: TGTGCCAGCAGTGAAGTTCGGTGGCAGGGTGAAAATGAGCAGTTCTTC
CDR3aa: CASSEVRWQGENEQFF

v_gene: TRBV6-4
d_gene: TRBD2
abundance: .
j_gene: TRBJ2-1
CDR3nt: TGTGCCAGCAGTCGAGGACTAGCGGGAGGGCGTAATGAGCAGTTCTTC
CDR3aa: CASSRGLAGGRNEQFF

v_gene: TRBV4-3
d_gene: .
abundance: .
j_gene: TRBJ2-5
CDR3nt: TGCGCCAGCAGCCAAGAATCCAGCGGAGGCGCCCAAGAGACCCAGTACTTC
CDR3aa: CASSQESSGGAQETQYF

v_gene: TRBV19
d_gene: TRBD1
abundance: .
j_gene: TRBJ1-1
CDR3nt: TGTGCCAGTAGCCACAGGGGGCCGAACACTGGAGCTTTCTTT
CDR3aa: CASSHRGPNTGAFF

v_gene: TRBV11-3
d_gene: TRBD2
abundance: .
j_gene: TRBJ2-3
CDR3nt: TGTGCCAGCAGCTTAGGGCGGGAGGCAGATACGCAGTATTTT
CDR3aa: CASSLGREADTQYF

v_gene: TRBV5-6
d_gene: .
abundance: .
j_gene: TRBJ1-1
CDR3nt: TGTGCCAGCAGCTTTGGGACACCGAACACTGAAGCTTTCTTT
CDR3aa: CASSFGTPNTEAFF

v_gene: TRBV2
d_gene: .
abundance: .
j_gene: TRBJ1-4
CDR3nt: TGTGCCAGCAGGATCTTACAGGGTGAAAAACTGTTTTTT
CDR3aa: CASRILQGEKLFF

v_gene: TRBV18
d_gene: .
abundance: .
j_gene: TRBJ1-3
CDR3nt: TGTGCCAGCTCAGCCCGACAGGAGAGCTCTGGAAACACCATATATTTT
CDR3aa: CASSARQESSGNTIYF

v_gene: TRBV6-5
d_gene: .
abundance: .
j_gene: TRBJ1-1
CDR3nt: TGTGCCAGCAGTTACTCGCGTCAAGTCATCCCAATGCGAGCTTTCTTT
CDR3aa: CASSYSRQVIPMRAFF

v_gene: TRBV6-5
d_gene: TRBD2
abundance: .
j_gene: TRBJ2-7
CDR3nt: TGTGCCAGCACTCGGGAGACGGGGGGGTCCTACGAGCAGTACTTC
CDR3aa: CASTRETGGSYEQYF

v_gene: TRBV5-6
d_gene: TRBD1
abundance: once
j_gene: TRBJ2-7
CDR3nt: TGTGCCAGCAGCGGGGGGACAGGGGGTTACGAGCAGTACTTC
CDR3aa: CASSGGTGGYEQYF

v_gene: TRBV27
d_gene: .
abundance: .
j_gene: TRBJ1-5
CDR3nt: TGTGCCAGCACCATGGGGCAGAATCAGCCCCAGCATTTT
CDR3aa: CASTMGQNQPQHF

v_gene: TRBV6-5
d_gene: TRBD1
abundance: few
j_gene: TRBJ1-1
CDR3nt: TGTGCCAGCAATTCTGACAGGGGGAACACTGAAGCTTTCTTT
CDR3aa: CASNSDRGNTEAFF

v_gene: TRBV4-3
d_gene: .
abundance: .
j_gene: TRBJ2-4
CDR3nt: TGCGCCAGCAGCCAAGAGGCAAGGGAGCCCAAAAACATTCAGTACTTC
CDR3aa: CASSQEAREPKNIQYF

v_gene: TRBV2
d_gene: .
abundance: .
j_gene: TRBJ1-1
CDR3nt: TGTGCCAGCAGAAGGGAGGAGACTGAAGCTTTCTTT
CDR3aa: CASRREETEAFF

v_gene: TRBV4-1
d_gene: .
abundance: .
j_gene: TRBJ2-7
CDR3nt: TGCGCCAGCAGCCAAGATCCCCAAGTGGAGGGCGAGCAGTACTTC
CDR3aa: CASSQDPQVEGEQYF

v_gene: TRBV4-1
d_gene: TRBD2
abundance: few
j_gene: TRBJ2-1
CDR3nt: TGCGCCAGCAGCCGAAAGCAAACTAGCGGCAGCTCCTACAATGAGCAGTTCTTC
CDR3aa: CASSRKQTSGSSYNEQFF

v_gene: TRBV11-2
d_gene: .
abundance: .
j_gene: TRBJ2-7
CDR3nt: TGTGCCAGCAGCTTAACGGACTTACAGCGGTACTTC
CDR3aa: CASSLTDLQRYF

v_gene: TRBV18
d_gene: TRBD2
abundance: once
j_gene: TRBJ2-7
CDR3nt: TGTGCCAGCTCACCCTTGGGACTAGCGGCCTACGAGCAGTACTTC
CDR3aa: CASSPLGLAAYEQYF